Presented here are 14 T cell receptor beta chains from one specimen sequenced in a study of beta chain features in type 1 diabetes. Overall study findings and caveats: Moderate yet significant TCRB CDR3 shortening was seen in Type 1 diabetes patients in all four CD4+ subsets.

These receptors are not linked to any known antigen. Expressed TCRB transcripts were sequenced because the isolated RNA had all been reverse transcribed beforehand. The protocol was immunoSEQ multiplex PCR, while the TCRdb copy is restricted to in-frame clones and leaves out a portion. The table has around 250,000 clones, approximately 25% seen once. Sequencing was done on a sample of naive CD4+ T cells from blood. Source of these receptors: a woman aged 25 to 39 with type 1 diabetes.

This clone was seen only once. This chain connects TRBV4-2 to TRBJ1-2; unclear D gene. Germline V CDR1 and CDR2: LGHNA, YNFKEQ. The CDR3 is 15 residues long. V lost 0 bases, J lost 5 bases, and 13 bases lay in between. The CDR3 DNA reads as TGTGCCAGCAGCCAAGACAGGTCCTTGGGTTATGGCTACACCTTC. This gives the protein CASSQDRSLGYGYTF.

This clone has only a few counts. This sequence joins TRBV28 and TRBJ2-1, with D maybe TRBD2 (6 bases). The V end was cut by 6 bases, the J end by 10 bases, with 13 bases between. This CDR3 has 12 residues. Germline CDR1 is MDHEN and CDR2 is SYDVKM. The CDR3 nucleotides read TGTGCCAGCAGGGCCGGCCGGGGGGAGCAGTTCTTC. It codes for CASRAGRGEQFF.

This clone appeared a few times. The chain recombines TRBV7-8 with TRBJ1-5, with D perhaps matching TRBD1 (5 bases). The CDR3 extends over 14 amino acids. Trimming left V 5 bases short and J 5 bases short, with 13 bases between. In germline, CDR1 is SGHVS, CDR2 FQNEAQ. CDR3 loop: CASSRSGDDQPQHF. CDR3 nucleotides: TGTGCCAGCAGCCGGTCGGGGGATGATCAGCCCCAGCATTTT.

This clone has only a few counts. The genes are TRBV7-9 and TRBJ2-1; D is possibly TRBD2 (6 bases). The CDR3 contains 17 residues. The V and J ends lost 0 bases and 1 base respectively, with 13 bases between them. Germline lookup yields CDR1 SEHNR and CDR2 FQNEAQ (reference sequence). For the CDR3, the DNA is TGTGCCAGCAGCTTAGCGGGAGGCTCGGGGTCCTACAATGAGCAGTTCTTC. It encodes CASSLAGGSGSYNEQFF.

This clone was seen only a few times. The chain uses TRBV12-5 and TRBJ2-5; a possible D gene is TRBD2 (6 bases). CDR3 size: 15 residues. V lost 7 bases and J lost 3, with 18 bases in between. Germline CDR1 LGHNT, CDR2 FRNRAP. The CDR3 nucleotides are TGTGCTAGTGCCCGGGGGACCGGCGGGAAAGAGACCCAGTACTTC. Its protein is CASARGTGGKETQYF.

This clone came up a few times. The V call is TRBV6-1, the J call TRBJ1-2; D possibly corresponds to TRBD1 (5 bases). V gave up 3 bases and J gave up 5 bases, with 13 bases separating them. This CDR3 spans 14 amino acids. The germline gives CDR1 MNHNS, CDR2 SASEGT. The CDR3 sequence is CASSDPGTVYGYTF. The DNA for the CDR3 is TGTGCCAGCAGTGACCCTGGGACTGTGTATGGCTACACCTTC.

This clone has a handful of counts. The chain couples TRBV30 to TRBJ2-1; 8 nucleotides align to TRBD2. The CDR3 runs to 15 residues. The junction had 8 bases not matched to a gene; V was cut back by 3 bases and J by 4 bases. Germline V gene data show CDR1 as GTSNPN and CDR2 as SVGIG (reference sequence). As DNA, the CDR3 is TGTGCCTGGAGGGGGAGAACTAGCGGTTACAATGAGCAGTTCTTC. Protein product: CAWRGRTSGYNEQFF.

This clone showed up just a few times. This chain uses TRBV7-2 with TRBJ1-2; weak D call: TRBD1 (6 bases). The CDR3 is made up of 13 amino acids. Germline-derived CDR1 and CDR2 are SGHTA and FQGNSA. V was cut by 8 bases and J by 4 bases, with 14 bases left in between. Here the CDR3 DNA reads TGTGCCAGCGCAGTGGGGGCATCCTATGGCTACACCTTC. It translates to CASAVGASYGYTF.

A few counts support this clone. J is TRBJ2-1 and V is TRBV15, with TRBD2 as a possible D gene (6 bases). The CDR3 is 16 amino acids. V lost 0 bases and J 8 bases, leaving 17 bases between the germline ends. Germline CDR1 LNHNV, CDR2 YYDKDF (reference sequence). The DNA of the CDR3 is TGTGCCACCAGCAGAGATTCGTCGGGAGAGACTTATGAGCAGTTCTTC. Translating gives CATSRDSSGETYEQFF.

This clone was counted between two and nine times. The chain links TRBV2 to TRBJ2-7, with D tentatively TRBD2 (6 bases). CDR1 and CDR2 from the germline V gene are SNHLY and FYNNEI. CDR3 size: 13 residues. The V gene lost 6 bases and the J gene lost 6 bases, with 15 bases spanning the gap. The chain's CDR3 is CASRREASGEQYF. CDR3 bases: TGTGCCAGCAGGAGGGAGGCGTCCGGCGAGCAGTACTTC.

The chain couples TRBV18 to TRBJ2-1, with 10 positions matching TRBD1. This CDR3 is built from 14 residues. Germline V gene sequence: CDR1 KGHSH, CDR2 LQKENI. Trimming took 8 bases from V and 8 from J; bases not matched to a gene: 9. DNA of the CDR3: TGTGCCAGCGTCCCGGGACAGGGGATCGATGAGCAGTTCTTC. Amino acid sequence: CASVPGQGIDEQFF.

This clone was seen a handful of times. The chain recombines TRBV4-2 with TRBJ1-2; 7 nucleotides agree with TRBD1. The CDR3 sequence is 15 residues long. The germline V gene has CDR1 LGHNA and CDR2 YNFKEQ. V was pared by 3 bases and J by 0 bases, with 4 bases of the junction left unmatched. CDR3 sequence (DNA): TGTGCCAGCAGCCATGGGACAGAGGCTAACTATGGCTACACCTTC. Translated, it gives CASSHGTEANYGYTF.

This clone turned up a few times. The chain carries TRBV30 and TRBJ1-1, with unresolved D. The CDR3 has 15 amino acids. Trimming removed 0 bases from V and 0 bases from J, with 11 bases in between. Germline CDR1 reads GTSNPN; CDR2 reads SVGIG (reference sequence). CDR3 DNA sequence: TGTGCCTGGAGTGTATATAGAACAGTGAACACTGAAGCTTTCTTT. Its translation is CAWSVYRTVNTEAFF.

V gene TRBV29-1 combines with J gene TRBJ2-5; D not certain. CDR1 is SQVTM and CDR2 is ANQGSEA in the germline V gene. V lost 7 bases and J lost 2, with 14 bases in between. This CDR3 has 13 amino acids. The CDR3 region is CSAPSVNQETQYF. CDR3 coding DNA: TGCAGCGCTCCGTCCGTAAATCAAGAGACCCAGTACTTC.